The T cell receptor (beta chain) described here comes from a study of PD-L1 blockade in urothelial cancer. Overall study context: Twenty-five out of 29 patients were men whose urothelial cancer was bladder-origin. Before enrollment, 0 to 3 chemotherapy regimens had been given to patients.

As to time point: peripheral blood 6 weeks after treatment start. Patient disease was locally advanced or metastatic urothelial carcinoma. Every patient provided from 1 to 8 samples, collected pretreatment and on-treatment. Method: immunoSEQ multiplex PCR; TCRdb's copy keeps in-frame clones and lacks some. The sample carries about 91,000 clones, 83% recorded once. Germline V CDR1 and CDR2: SGHAT, FQNNGV. This CDR3 spans 15 amino acids. With V trimmed by 7 bases and J by 1 base, 8 bases remained unmatched. The chain carries TRBV11-2 and TRBJ2-3; 7 nucleotides line up with TRBD2. The receptor's source is a man aged 65-85 years with urothelial cancer. The material was PBMCs, obtained around atezolizumab (anti-PD-L1) treatment. CDR3: CASTPVGGGTDTQYF. CDR3 DNA: TGTGCCAGCACCCCCGTTGGGGGGGGCACAGATACGCAGTATTTT.